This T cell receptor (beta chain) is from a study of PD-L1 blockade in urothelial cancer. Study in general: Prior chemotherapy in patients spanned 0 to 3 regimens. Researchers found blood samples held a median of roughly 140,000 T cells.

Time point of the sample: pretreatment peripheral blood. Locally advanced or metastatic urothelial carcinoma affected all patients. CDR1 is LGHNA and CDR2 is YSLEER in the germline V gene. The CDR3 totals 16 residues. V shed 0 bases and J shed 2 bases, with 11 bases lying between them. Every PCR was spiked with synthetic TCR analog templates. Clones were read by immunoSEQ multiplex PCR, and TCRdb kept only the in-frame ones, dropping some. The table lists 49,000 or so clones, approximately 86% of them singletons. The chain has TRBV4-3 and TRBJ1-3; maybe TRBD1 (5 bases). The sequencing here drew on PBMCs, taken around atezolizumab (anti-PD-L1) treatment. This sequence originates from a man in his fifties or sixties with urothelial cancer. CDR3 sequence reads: CASSQELKGTGNTIYF. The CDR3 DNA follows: TGCGCCAGCAGCCAAGAATTAAAGGGGACTGGAAACACCATATATTTT.